This T cell receptor beta chain emerged from a study of T cell responses to AZD1222 COVID-19 vaccine. This clone came up a few times. Libraries were prepared by immunoSEQ multiplex PCR; TCRdb keeps only in-frame clonotypes and omits some of them. The table includes roughly 150,000 clones, around 93% detected once. This CDR3 is 14 amino acids long. V shed 2 bases and J shed 1 base, with 8 bases lying between them. Germline V gene lookup returns CDR1 MNHEY and CDR2 SVGAGI. Sequencing used peripheral blood, obtained 28 days after the second AZD1222 dose. The receptor was isolated from an adult who received the AZD1222 COVID-19 vaccine. J is TRBJ1-1 and V is TRBV6-5; D perhaps matches TRBD1 (6 bases). DNA of the CDR3: TGTGCCAGCAGTTACGGGACACCGAACACTGAAGCTTTCTTT. This translates into CASSYGTPNTEAFF.